The 26 T cell receptor beta chains listed next were all sequenced from one sample in a study of blood T cell repertoires in COVID-19 (dated by TCRdb to the early 2020s). To prepare the library, the immunoSEQ multiplex PCR assay was applied. TCRdb mirrors the immuneACCESS table, restricted to in-frame sequences. Some clones are absent from its copies; in checked studies, under half trace to an unresolved V gene, and the reason for the others is unknown. Across this sample there are roughly 210,000 clones, with around 87% seen only once. Of the sample, less than 8% is held by the ten largest clones. Input material: PBMCs or T cells enriched from blood (not recorded which). Receptor source: a young man in a cohort exposed to, infected with or recovered from COVID-19 (not recorded which).

The table lists this clone with a few counts. In nucleotides, the CDR3 is TGTGCCAGCAGCCTACCCCCAACTGAAGCTTTCTTT. It translates to CASSLPPTEAFF. The J gene is TRBJ1-1, the V gene TRBV28; D remains unclear. Trimming removed 6 bases at V and 5 bases at J, with 10 bases between. The CDR3 covers 12 residues. CDR1 and CDR2 (germline): MDHEN, SYDVKM. The complete variable domain, with remaining parts taken from reference TRBV28 and TRBJ1-1, reads DVKVTQSSRYLVKRTGEKVFLECVQDMDHENMFWYRQDPGLGLRLIYFSYDVKMKEKGDIPEGYSVSREKKERFSLILESASTNQTSMYLCASSLPPTEAFFGQGTRLTVV.

V is TRBV11-2 and J is TRBJ2-1; 8 nucleotides match TRBD2. CDR1 is SGHAT and CDR2 is FQNNGV in the germline V gene. The CDR3 covers 15 residues. The V segment lost 5 bases and the J segment 11 bases; nucleotides outside the gene matches: 14. The CDR3, as DNA: TGTGCCAGCAGCCCCCCTCTTAGCGGGACCGGGAAGCAGTTCTTC. Its protein product is CASSPPLSGTGKQFF. Full variable domain (missing parts from reference TRBV11-2 and TRBJ2-1): EAGVAQSPRYKIIEKRQSVAFWCNPISGHATLYWYQQILGQGPKLLIQFQNNGVVDDSQLPKDRFSAERLKGVDSTLKIQPAKLEDSAVYLCASSPPLSGTGKQFFGPGTRLTVL.

This clone has a handful of counts. The chain uses TRBV11-1 and TRBJ2-1, with D possibly matching TRBD1 (5 bases). The germline gives CDR1 SGHAT, CDR2 FQDESV (reference sequence). V lost 0 bases to trimming and J lost 10 bases, with 10 bases between them. This CDR3 is built from 13 residues. The CDR3 coding sequence is TGTGCCAGCAGCTTAGCGAGAAGGGGCGAGCAGTTCTTC. Its translation: CASSLARRGEQFF.

This sequence joins TRBV5-1 and TRBJ1-5; 9 nucleotides agree with TRBD1. Per germline, CDR1 SGHRS and CDR2 YFSETQ. The trim removed 2 bases at V and 0 bases at J, leaving 9 bases unmatched. The CDR3 consists of 18 residues. DNA for the CDR3: TGCGCCAGCAGCTTAACCGGACAGGGGCTGTGTAGCAATCAGCCCCAGCATTTT. It yields the protein CASSLTGQGLCSNQPQHF.

The chain carries TRBV7-8 and TRBJ2-7, with D maybe TRBD2 (6 bases). Germline V lookup: CDR1 SGHVS, CDR2 FQNEAQ. There are 18 residues in the CDR3. The ends were cut back, 1 base at V and 5 bases at J, with 24 bases in the middle. The CDR3 DNA is TGTGCCAGCAGCTTAGAGAGTCGGAGGGTCTTCAAGATCAACGAGCAGTACTTC. This translates into CASSLESRRVFKINEQYF.

The rearrangement uses TRBV5-4 and TRBJ1-5; 7 bases line up with TRBD1. The CDR3 totals 18 residues. V gave up 3 bases and J gave up 5 bases; unmatched junction bases: 17. The germline gives CDR1 SGHNT, CDR2 YYREEE (reference sequence). Here the CDR3 DNA reads TGTGCCAGCAGCTCCGTGGTGAGTACAGGGGACGTGTATCAGCCCCAGCATTTT. Residues: CASSSVVSTGDVYQPQHF.

This rearrangement joins TRBV27 to TRBJ1-6, with no clear D. CDR3 length equals 14 residues. Trimming took off 6 bases at V and 3 bases at J, with 9 bases between the two ends. Germline loops: CDR1 MNHEY, CDR2 SMNVEV (reference sequence). CDR3 coding DNA: TGTGCCAGCAGCAAGAACAGCTATAATTCACCCCTCCACTTT. Protein product: CASSKNSYNSPLHF.

A single count supports this clone. This chain links TRBV9 with TRBJ2-5; no clear D gene. From germline, CDR1 is SGDLS and CDR2 YYNGEE. This CDR3 comprises 12 residues. V dropped 3 bases and J dropped 7 bases, with 10 bases sitting between them. In nucleotides, the CDR3 is TGTGCCAGCAGCGCCGGAGCCGGGACCCAGTACTTC. Its translation is CASSAGAGTQYF. The full variable domain, with the rest looked up from reference TRBV9 and TRBJ2-5, is DSGVTQTPKHLITATGQRVTLRCSPRSGDLSVYWYQQSLDQGLQFLIQYYNGEERAKGNILERFSAQQFPDLHSELNLSSLELGDSALYFCASSAGAGTQYFGPGTRLLVL.

CDR3: CASKTGNGNEKLFF. In DNA, the CDR3 is TGTGCCAGCAAGACAGGGAATGGTAATGAAAAACTGTTTTTT. This chain joins TRBV28 and TRBJ1-4; 7 nucleotides match TRBD1. Germline values: CDR1 MDHEN, CDR2 SYDVKM. Unmatched junction bases numbered 6, after V lost 7 bases and J lost 4 bases. The CDR3 totals 14 residues.

The chain recombines TRBV9 with TRBJ2-2; D possibly corresponds to TRBD1 (6 bases). Germline CDR1 reads SGDLS; CDR2 reads YYNGEE. The CDR3 totals 14 residues. With 3 bases removed from V and 4 bases from J, the gap between germline ends came to 10 bases. CDR3 loop: CASSAGRGTGELFF. The DNA for the CDR3 is TGTGCCAGCAGCGCGGGCAGGGGCACCGGGGAGCTGTTTTTT.

V usage is TRBV3-1 (or the pseudogene TRBV3-2) and J usage is TRBJ2-7; 10 bases are shared with TRBD2. The CDR3 spans 15 residues. After removal of 4 bases from V and 3 bases from J, the junction contained 6 bases not matched to a gene. Germline V lookup: CDR1 LGHDT, CDR2 YNNKEL (reference sequence). Here the CDR3 reads CASSPLAGALYEQYF. DNA for the CDR3: TGTGCCAGCAGCCCTCTAGCGGGGGCCCTCTACGAGCAGTACTTC.

This chain uses TRBV19 with TRBJ1-3; no clear D gene. From germline, CDR1 is LNHDA and CDR2 SQIVND (reference sequence). The germline V and J ends were trimmed by 5 bases and 0 bases, with 8 bases remaining between them. The CDR3 loop spans 14 amino acids. CDR3 DNA sequence: TGTGCCAGTAGTTCAGATATCTCTGGAAACACCATATATTTT. Its protein is CASSSDISGNTIYF.

The V call is TRBV11-3, the J call TRBJ2-5; 13 nucleotides align to TRBD2. The CDR3 is 16 amino acids. CDR1 SGHNT and CDR2 YENEEA come from the germline V gene. V lost 3 bases, J lost 5 bases, and 6 bases stayed unmatched. CDR3 DNA: TGTGCCAGCAGCTTCGGGACTAGCGGGAACTTCGAGACCCAGTACTTC. Protein product: CASSFGTSGNFETQYF. Variable domain in full (rest from reference TRBV11-3 and TRBJ2-5): EAGVVQSPRYKIIEKKQPVAFWCNPISGHNTLYWYLQNLGQGPELLIRYENEEAVDDSQLPKDRFSAERLKGVDSTLKIQPAELGDSAVYLCASSFGTSGNFETQYFGPGTRLLVL.

The chain employs TRBV28 and TRBJ2-5, with a tentative D call TRBD2 (6 bases). V shed 1 base and J shed 1 base, with 13 bases lying between them. This CDR3 comprises 16 residues. Per germline, CDR1 MDHEN and CDR2 SYDVKM. The CDR3 DNA reads as TGTGCCAGCAGTTTATCACTCGTGGGGGGCCAAGAGACCCAGTACTTC. Protein sequence: CASSLSLVGGQETQYF.

V gene TRBV6-6 combines with J gene TRBJ2-7; 16 nucleotides agree with TRBD2. Looked up from germline, CDR1 is MNHNY and CDR2 is SVGAGI (reference sequence). There are 16 residues in the CDR3. With 6 bases clipped from V and 3 bases from J, the junction kept 5 bases outside the gene matches. CDR3 in DNA: TGTGCCAGCAGCGGGACTAGCGGGAGGGCCTTCTACGAGCAGTACTTC. It is translated as CASSGTSGRAFYEQYF.

The rearrangement uses TRBV19 and TRBJ1-2; D is undetermined. Trimming took 1 base from V and 7 from J, leaving 13 bases between them. CDR3 size: 14 residues. Per germline, CDR1 LNHDA and CDR2 SQIVND (reference sequence). For the CDR3, the DNA is TGTGCCAGTAGTATAGTATCGGGAGAATTTGGCTACACCTTC. Translation gives CASSIVSGEFGYTF.

The CDR3 DNA follows: TGTGCCAGCAGCTTGGCTTTCGGGAATCAGCCCCAGCATTTT. This encodes CASSLAFGNQPQHF. The gene calls are TRBV5-6 and TRBJ1-5; the D is unclear. This CDR3 region has 14 residues. V lost 0 bases to trimming and J lost 4 bases, with 8 bases between them. Germline V gene sequence: CDR1 SGHDT, CDR2 YYEEEE.

V is TRBV19 and J is TRBJ1-2, with D perhaps TRBD1 (5 bases). The CDR3 covers 13 residues. Germline V CDR1 and CDR2: LNHDA, SQIVND (reference sequence). The V and J ends lost 10 bases and 4 bases respectively, with 16 bases between them. The CDR3: CANRTANFYGYTF. In DNA, the CDR3 is TGTGCCAACAGGACCGCTAACTTCTATGGCTACACCTTC.

This clone was seen more than once but under ten times. V and J are TRBV7-3 and TRBJ2-1; D not certain. Per germline, CDR1 SGHTA and CDR2 FQGTGA. The CDR3 loop spans 12 amino acids. V lost 0 bases to trimming and J lost 10 bases, with 7 bases between them. This CDR3 is CASSLTAREQFF. CDR3 coding DNA: TGTGCCAGCAGCTTAACGGCGAGGGAGCAGTTCTTC.

This sequence joins TRBV6-2 or TRBV6-3 and TRBJ2-1, with D uncertain. The V gene lost 4 bases and the J gene lost 10 bases, with 17 bases spanning the gap. This CDR3 is built from 14 residues. CDR1 MNHEY and CDR2 SVGEGT come from the germline V gene. The CDR3 is CASSSPGLPKEQFF. The CDR3 coding sequence is TGTGCCAGCAGTTCTCCGGGTCTCCCAAAGGAGCAGTTCTTC.

This clone was detected only once. Other DNA sequences in the sample encode the same CDR3. In DNA, the CDR3 is TGTGCCAGCAGCTCGAGCTCCTATAATTCACCCCTCCACTTT. Translated, it gives CASSSSSYNSPLHF. The V call is TRBV7-2, the J call TRBJ1-6; no reliable D call. Germline V CDR1 and CDR2: SGHTA, FQGNSA. The CDR3 covers 14 residues. Trimming cost V 4 bases and J 0 bases, with 4 bases left between them.

The chain combines TRBV28 with TRBJ1-1; D is possibly TRBD1 (5 bases). The V gene lost 9 bases and the J gene lost 1 base, with 15 bases spanning the gap. The CDR3 runs 14 residues. The germline gives CDR1 MDHEN, CDR2 SYDVKM. The CDR3 is CASHPGGANTEAFF. The CDR3 DNA is TGTGCCAGTCACCCGGGCGGGGCGAACACTGAAGCTTTCTTT.

The rearrangement joins TRBV28 to TRBJ1-5, with D perhaps TRBD1 (5 bases). The CDR3 is 14 amino acids. CDR1 and CDR2 from the germline V gene are MDHEN and SYDVKM. Trimming cost V 6 bases and J 6 bases, with 15 bases left between them. The CDR3 reads CASRAGLGVQPQHF. CDR3 sequence (DNA): TGTGCCAGCAGAGCAGGGTTGGGTGTTCAGCCCCAGCATTTT.

CDR3 in amino acids: CASSPGTNYGYTF. The CDR3, as DNA: TGTGCCAGCAGCCCCGGTACTAACTATGGCTACACCTTC. J is TRBJ1-2 and V is TRBV9; D is unclear. With 4 bases removed from V and 0 bases from J, the gap between germline ends came to 7 bases. The CDR3 runs 13 residues. Germline-derived CDR1 and CDR2 are SGDLS and YYNGEE.

This clone appeared a few times. J is TRBJ2-7 and V is TRBV10-1; the D is unclear. The CDR3 is 19 residues long. V dropped 1 base and J dropped 3 bases, with 25 bases sitting between them. Germline assignment: CDR1 WNHNN and CDR2 SYGVQD (reference sequence). The CDR3 region is CASSEYGRSPNRLIYEQYF. The CDR3 DNA follows: TGCGCCAGCAGTGAGTACGGCAGGTCACCCAATAGGCTAATCTACGAGCAGTACTTC.

This chain links TRBV27 with TRBJ1-6; no reliable D call. This CDR3 is 15 amino acids long. The V end was cut by 6 bases, the J end by 0 bases, with 9 bases between. Germline V gene data show CDR1 as MNHEY and CDR2 as SMNVEV (reference sequence). CDR3: CASRKRSSYNSPLHF. The DNA of the CDR3 is TGTGCCAGCAGGAAGCGAAGCTCCTATAATTCACCCCTCCACTTT.